This T cell receptor beta chain was captured in a study of blood T cells in healthy people across ages. Notes on the study in general: Diversity estimated from one million T cells was considered an underestimate.

As regards this clonotype: Its antigen remains unidentified.

The CDR3 is made up of 16 amino acids. The trim removed 5 bases at V and 6 bases at J, leaving 13 bases unmatched. Germline CDR1 reads MDHEN; CDR2 reads SYDVKM. Healthy individuals of Caucasian origin from Russia, aged roughly 6 to 100, served as donors. For the second PCR, which ran for about 7 to 12 cycles, a sample-barcoded 5' primer and a J-beta primer mix were used. TCRdb fed the 5' RACE reads into MiXCR, producing one record per CDR3 protein. The data contain 1,800,000 or so distinct CDR3 sequences, roughly two fifths of them singletons. The sequence derives from a human donor in good health. This chain joins TRBV28 and TRBJ1-2; 9 bases agree with TRBD1. Sequences were obtained from blood. The CDR3 sequence is CASSTSPGTGRNGYTF. CDR3 nucleotides: TGTGCCAGCAGTACCTCCCCAGGGACAGGGAGAAATGGCTACACCTTC.